Listed below are T cell receptor beta chains from one sample, sequenced in a study of CD8 T cells in Susac syndrome. One entry per CDR3 protein, called by TCRdb with MiXCR from the immunoSEQ multiplex PCR reads. The sample contains almost 450,000 distinct CDR3 sequences, more than 80% of which appear only once. The sample consisted of CD8+ T cells from PBMCs. These TCRs come from a human donor with multiple sclerosis. Each CDR3 is given with its conserved first and last residue. The D gene is left open where the match is weak. Size tells how often a clone was seen (once, few, many) or the class of an expanded clone, and some rows leave it out.

D: -
V: TRBV7-6
J: TRBJ2-6
size: -
CDR3: CASSREGGAGANVLTF
DNA: TGTGCCAGCAGCCGAGAGGGGGGAGCAGGGGCCAACGTCCTGACTTTC

D: TRBD2
V: TRBV5-1
J: TRBJ2-7
size: -
CDR3: CASSLVTSGSGEQYF
DNA: TGCGCCAGCAGCTTGGTGACTAGCGGGAGTGGCGAGCAGTACTTC

D: TRBD2
V: TRBV4-1
J: TRBJ2-1
size: few
CDR3: CASRHWTSAGGEQFF
DNA: TGCGCCAGCAGACACTGGACTAGCGCGGGTGGTGAGCAGTTCTTC

D: TRBD1
V: TRBV20-1
J: TRBJ2-5
size: -
CDR3: CSARDLDRQETQYF
DNA: TGCAGTGCTAGAGACTTGGACAGGCAAGAGACCCAGTACTTC

D: TRBD1
V: TRBV14
J: TRBJ2-4
size: -
CDR3: CASSQGQGYSKNIQYF
DNA: TGTGCCAGCAGCCAAGGACAGGGGTATTCCAAAAACATTCAGTACTTC

D: TRBD2
V: TRBV7-9
J: TRBJ2-4
size: -
CDR3: CASSPRASGGPTKNIQYF
DNA: TGTGCCAGCAGCCCCCGGGCTAGCGGGGGGCCCACCAAAAACATTCAGTACTTC

D: -
V: TRBV4-1
J: TRBJ1-1
size: -
CDR3: CASSPLAGLSTEAFF
DNA: TGCGCCAGCAGCCCTCTGGCAGGGCTGAGCACTGAAGCTTTCTTT

D: TRBD1
V: TRBV6-4
J: TRBJ1-1
size: once
CDR3: CASSDWDREEDEAFF
DNA: TGTGCCAGCAGTGATTGGGACAGGGAAGAGGATGAAGCTTTCTTT

D: -
V: TRBV29-1
J: TRBJ2-7
size: -
CDR3: CSVGGRDFYEQYF
DNA: TGCAGCGTAGGGGGGAGGGACTTCTACGAGCAGTACTTC

D: TRBD2
V: TRBV28
J: TRBJ2-7
size: -
CDR3: CASSSQTGTSRWNEQYF
DNA: TGTGCCAGCAGTTCCCAAACCGGGACTAGCAGGTGGAACGAGCAGTACTTC

D: TRBD1
V: TRBV24-1
J: TRBJ1-1
size: once
CDR3: CATRAGGGTEAFF
DNA: TGTGCCACCAGGGCAGGGGGCGGCACTGAAGCTTTCTTT

D: TRBD1
V: TRBV13
J: TRBJ2-5
size: few
CDR3: CASSYDRALDETQYF
DNA: TGTGCCAGCAGTTACGACAGGGCTTTGGACGAGACCCAGTACTTC

D: -
V: TRBV10-3
J: TRBJ1-2
size: -
CDR3: CAISESMEGNYGYTF
DNA: TGTGCCATCAGTGAGTCGATGGAGGGGAACTATGGCTACACCTTC

D: -
V: TRBV12-3/TRBV12-4
J: TRBJ2-7
size: -
CDR3: CASSLVSVYEQYF
DNA: TGTGCCAGCAGTTTGGTGTCAGTCTACGAGCAGTACTTC

D: -
V: TRBV5-6
J: TRBJ2-5
size: -
CDR3: CASSGKKETQYF
DNA: TGTGCCAGCAGTGGCAAGAAAGAGACCCAGTACTTC

D: -
V: TRBV27
J: TRBJ2-7
size: -
CDR3: CASSLSEQVEQYF
DNA: TGTGCCAGCAGTTTGTCCGAACAGGTCGAGCAGTACTTC

D: -
V: TRBV7-9
J: TRBJ2-3
size: -
CDR3: CASSRELDTQYF
DNA: TGTGCCAGCAGTCGGGAGTTAGATACGCAGTATTTT

D: TRBD2
V: TRBV7-9
J: TRBJ2-7
size: -
CDR3: CASSFGLAYRDEQYF
DNA: TGTGCCAGCAGCTTCGGACTAGCCTACCGGGACGAGCAGTACTTC

D: -
V: TRBV30
J: TRBJ2-1
size: -
CDR3: CAWNQGGNEQFF
DNA: TGTGCCTGGAATCAGGGCGGCAATGAGCAGTTCTTC

D: -
V: TRBV27
J: TRBJ1-2
size: -
CDR3: CASSINPLGDYTF
DNA: TGTGCCAGCAGTATCAATCCCCTTGGGGACTACACCTTC

D: -
V: TRBV9
J: TRBJ1-3
size: -
CDR3: CASSVRPALISADTIYF
DNA: TGTGCCAGCAGCGTCCGCCCAGCCCTCATATCGGCGGACACCATATATTTT

D: -
V: TRBV12-3/TRBV12-4
J: TRBJ2-1
size: -
CDR3: CASSFTSHNEQFF
DNA: TGTGCCAGCAGTTTTACCTCGCACAATGAGCAGTTCTTC

D: TRBD2
V: TRBV29-1
J: TRBJ2-1
size: -
CDR3: CSVHTSIAGDTREQFF
DNA: TGCAGCGTTCATACATCTATAGCGGGGGATACCCGCGAGCAGTTCTTC

D: TRBD1
V: TRBV29-1
J: TRBJ1-5
size: -
CDR3: CSVRQGEGQPQHF
DNA: TGCAGCGTCCGACAGGGGGAGGGTCAGCCCCAGCATTTT

D: -
V: TRBV6-1
J: TRBJ1-1
size: few
CDR3: CASRGMGNTEAFF
DNA: TGTGCCAGCAGAGGAATGGGGAACACTGAAGCTTTCTTT

D: TRBD1
V: TRBV7-9
J: TRBJ2-7
size: -
CDR3: CAGGPRDRGYEQYF
DNA: TGTGCCGGTGGGCCCCGGGACAGGGGATACGAGCAGTACTTC

D: -
V: TRBV28
J: TRBJ1-1
size: -
CDR3: CASSPGQITNTEAFF
DNA: TGTGCCAGCAGTCCCGGACAGATAACGAACACTGAAGCTTTCTTT

D: -
V: TRBV2
J: TRBJ1-4
size: -
CDR3: CASSEVTGRYEKLFF
DNA: TGTGCTAGCAGTGAAGTAACAGGGAGGTACGAAAAACTGTTTTTT

D: TRBD2
V: TRBV4-1
J: TRBJ2-3
size: -
CDR3: CASSHGGDTDTQYF
DNA: TGCGCCAGCAGCCACGGGGGGGACACAGATACGCAGTATTTT

D: TRBD2
V: TRBV15
J: TRBJ2-3
size: once
CDR3: CATSSPDSGWGGDTQYF
DNA: TGTGCCACCAGCAGTCCCGATAGCGGTTGGGGGGGAGATACGCAGTATTTT

D: -
V: TRBV5-1
J: TRBJ2-1
size: -
CDR3: CASSFGRTASSYNEQFF
DNA: TGCGCCAGCAGCTTCGGGCGGACGGCGAGCTCCTACAATGAGCAGTTCTTC

D: TRBD2
V: TRBV4-2
J: TRBJ2-1
size: -
CDR3: CASSQLAGHYNEQFF
DNA: TGTGCCAGCAGCCAACTAGCGGGGCATTACAATGAGCAGTTCTTC

D: TRBD1
V: TRBV30
J: TRBJ1-6
size: -
CDR3: CAFESTGASPLHF
DNA: TGTGCCTTCGAGTCGACAGGGGCTTCACCCCTCCACTTT

D: -
V: TRBV5-6
J: TRBJ2-1
size: -
CDR3: CASSNGGPYNEQFF
DNA: TGTGCCAGCAGCAACGGGGGGCCCTACAATGAGCAGTTCTTC

D: -
V: TRBV5-1
J: TRBJ2-1
size: -
CDR3: CASRAGTSIGDEQFF
DNA: TGCGCCAGCAGAGCCGGGACCTCCATAGGAGATGAGCAGTTCTTC

D: TRBD2
V: TRBV5-1
J: TRBJ2-1
size: once
CDR3: CASSLSSGEYNEQFF
DNA: TGCGCCAGCAGCTTGTCTAGCGGGGAATACAATGAGCAGTTCTTC

D: -
V: TRBV6-2/TRBV6-3
J: TRBJ2-7
size: few
CDR3: CASSGSNEQYF
DNA: TGTGCCAGCAGTGGAAGCAACGAGCAGTACTTC

D: -
V: TRBV7-9
J: TRBJ1-3
size: -
CDR3: CASSADPAGSGNTIYF
DNA: TGTGCCAGCAGCGCCGACCCGGCAGGGTCTGGAAACACCATATATTTT

D: TRBD2
V: TRBV4-1
J: TRBJ2-5
size: -
CDR3: CASSLRTSEETQYF
DNA: TGCGCCAGCAGTCTGAGGACTAGCGAAGAGACCCAGTACTTC

D: -
V: TRBV30
J: TRBJ2-3
size: -
CDR3: CAWSALEGGADTQYF
DNA: TGTGCCTGGAGTGCCTTAGAGGGGGGAGCAGATACGCAGTATTTT

D: -
V: TRBV29-1
J: TRBJ1-1
size: -
CDR3: CSVYRDIPNTEAFF
DNA: TGCAGCGTTTACAGGGACATCCCGAACACTGAAGCTTTCTTT

D: TRBD2
V: TRBV7-2
J: TRBJ2-3
size: -
CDR3: CASSFSGASTDTQYF
DNA: TGTGCCAGCAGCTTTAGCGGGGCTAGCACAGATACGCAGTATTTT

D: -
V: TRBV4-2
J: TRBJ1-5
size: -
CDR3: CASSQMGPYSNQPQHF
DNA: TGTGCCAGCAGCCAAATGGGCCCCTATAGCAATCAGCCCCAGCATTTT

D: TRBD1
V: TRBV20-1
J: TRBJ2-1
size: -
CDR3: CSANTGTGYNEQFF
DNA: TGCAGTGCTAACACCGGGACAGGGTACAATGAGCAGTTCTTC

D: -
V: TRBV7-3
J: TRBJ2-7
size: once
CDR3: CASSLYPSYEQYF
DNA: TGTGCCAGCAGCTTATATCCCTCCTACGAGCAGTACTTC

D: -
V: TRBV7-3
J: TRBJ2-7
size: -
CDR3: CASRDTGLSYEQYF
DNA: TGTGCCAGCAGGGATACAGGGTTATCCTACGAGCAGTACTTC

D: -
V: TRBV5-6
J: TRBJ2-1
size: -
CDR3: CASSPVAADNEQFF
DNA: TGTGCCAGCAGCCCCGTGGCAGCTGACAATGAGCAGTTCTTC

D: -
V: TRBV29-1
J: TRBJ2-2
size: once
CDR3: CSVGHSAGELFF
DNA: TGCAGCGTGGGACACTCCGCCGGGGAGCTGTTTTTT